A single sample gave rise to the 18 T cell receptor beta chains below, sequenced in a study of shared T cell receptors in the human thymus. The protocol was immunoSEQ multiplex PCR, while the TCRdb copy is restricted to in-frame clones and leaves out a portion. The sample contains 450,000 to 650,000 clones, about four fifths of which appear only once. These data also featured in a second study, about human thymus T cells.

Specimen: thymocytes. The receptors were sampled from a boy younger than two with a congenital heart defect.

This clone was observed a single time. The V gene is TRBV10-1, the J gene TRBJ2-1; a possible D gene is TRBD1 (5 bases). The CDR3 consists of 15 residues. Deletions cut 2 bases from V and 7 bases from J, with 15 bases between. The germline V gene has CDR1 WNHNN and CDR2 SYGVQD (reference sequence). CDR3 DNA sequence: TGCGCCAGCAGTGAGAGGGAATGTCAGGGAAATGAGCAGTTCTTC. Translated: CASSERECQGNEQFF.

The chain has TRBV5-1 and TRBJ2-7, with 8 bases identical to TRBD1. The length of the CDR3 is 16 residues. With V trimmed by 0 bases and J by 1 base, 6 bases remained unmatched. CDR1 is SGHRS and CDR2 is YFSETQ in the germline V gene. The CDR3 DNA is TGCGCCAGCAGCTTGGGCGGACAGGGAAGGTCCTACGAGCAGTACTTC. It specifies CASSLGGQGRSYEQYF.

V gene TRBV19 combines with J gene TRBJ1-4; TRBD1 might be the D (6 bases). This CDR3 region has 16 residues. Germline CDR1 reads LNHDA; CDR2 reads SQIVND (reference sequence). V gave up 9 bases and J gave up 0 bases, with 17 bases separating them. The CDR3 is CASLGGGKATNEKLFF. The CDR3 DNA reads as TGTGCCAGCCTTGGGGGGGGCAAGGCAACTAATGAAAAACTGTTTTTT.

The V call is TRBV18, the J call TRBJ2-3, with D possibly matching TRBD2 (5 bases). Germline lookup yields CDR1 KGHSH and CDR2 LQKENI. V lost 2 bases, J lost 3 bases, and 15 bases lay in between. The CDR3 spans 16 residues. CDR3 DNA: TGTGCCAGCTCACCAGTCCGGGATACCGTTACAGATACGCAGTATTTT. Translation: CASSPVRDTVTDTQYF.

The chain is built from TRBV4-1 and TRBJ2-7; no clear D. From germline, CDR1 is MGHRA and CDR2 YSYEKL. The V gene lost 4 bases and the J gene lost 5 bases, with 24 bases spanning the gap. This CDR3 is 17 amino acids long. The CDR3 loop reads CASSPKVSDESFHEQYF. The CDR3 DNA reads TGCGCCAGCAGCCCGAAGGTGAGCGACGAGAGTTTCCACGAGCAGTACTTC.

DNA for the CDR3: TGTGCCAGCAGCTTGACCAAGCCCTTTCAACAGGGGGTCAACTATGGCTACACCTTC. Translated, it gives CASSLTKPFQQGVNYGYTF. The chain combines TRBV5-4 with TRBJ1-2, with 8 bases identical to TRBD1. The CDR3 is 19 amino acids. Germline-derived CDR1 and CDR2 are SGHNT and YYREEE (reference sequence). The V gene end was trimmed by 1 base and the J gene end by 2 bases; junction bases not matched to a gene: 16.

The V and J genes are TRBV18 and TRBJ1-1; D is uncertain. Trimming left V 0 bases short and J 0 bases short, with 20 bases between. This CDR3 contains 19 residues. CDR1 and CDR2 from the germline V gene are KGHSH and LQKENI. This CDR3 is CASSPPVEGRSPLNTEAFF. In DNA form, the CDR3 reads TGTGCCAGCTCACCACCGGTAGAGGGCCGATCCCCCCTGAACACTGAAGCTTTCTTT.

This clone was seen only a few times. This chain joins TRBV4-1 and TRBJ2-7, with 7 bases matching TRBD2. CDR1 is MGHRA and CDR2 is YSYEKL in the germline V gene. J gave up 3 bases and V 2 bases, and 7 bases lay outside the gene matches. This CDR3 region has 15 residues. DNA for the CDR3: TGCGCCAGCAGCCAAAAGCGGGACTCGGTCTACGAGCAGTACTTC. Translated: CASSQKRDSVYEQYF.

This clone was recorded a few times. The chain is built from TRBV21-1 and TRBJ2-1; the table's D call, TRBD2, has no DNA check behind it. TRBV21-1 is an annotated pseudogene. The CDR3 totals 20 residues. The CDR3: CASSKAGGLAAVLPYNEQFF. CDR3 coding DNA: TGTGCCAGCAGCAAAGCTGGTGGACTAGCGGCCGTCCTCCCCTACAATGAGCAGTTCTTC.

The chain links TRBV7-2 to TRBJ1-1, with TRBD1 matching 8 bases. Germline loops: CDR1 SGHTA, CDR2 FQGNSA. Losses at the gene ends were 5 bases for V and 4 bases for J; bases not matched to a gene: 9. The CDR3 length is 15 residues. The CDR3 protein is CASSPRQGNCTEAFF. In DNA, the CDR3 is TGTGCCAGCAGCCCCCGACAGGGGAACTGCACTGAAGCTTTCTTT.

This clone occurred a few times. This chain connects TRBV28 to TRBJ2-7; D is unresolved. The CDR3 loop spans 15 amino acids. Looked up from germline, CDR1 is MDHEN and CDR2 is SYDVKM. With 3 bases removed from V and 3 bases from J, the gap between germline ends came to 15 bases. CDR3 in amino acids: CASSFEARPSYEQYF. The CDR3, as DNA: TGTGCCAGCAGTTTTGAGGCAAGGCCGAGCTACGAGCAGTACTTC.

This rearrangement joins TRBV6-5 to TRBJ2-7; 11 nucleotides line up with TRBD2. The V segment lost 6 bases and the J segment 1 base; nucleotides outside the gene matches: 5. The V gene's germline CDR1 is MNHEY and CDR2 SVGAGI. The CDR3 totals 15 residues. The CDR3 DNA is TGTGCCAGCAGCCCCACTAGCGGGAGATCCTACGAGCAGTACTTC. Translation gives CASSPTSGRSYEQYF.

This clone was picked up a small number of times. The chain uses TRBV4-1 and TRBJ1-4; TRBD1 agrees at 7 bases. Germline CDR1 and CDR2: MGHRA and YSYEKL. The CDR3 is made up of 17 amino acids. J was trimmed by 2 bases and V by 3 bases; bases with no gene match: 9. DNA for the CDR3: TGCGCCAGCAGCCACGAACAGGGGAAAGAGACTAATGAAAAACTGTTTTTT. It is translated as CASSHEQGKETNEKLFF.

The rearrangement uses TRBV19 and TRBJ1-5; 11 bases map to TRBD1. Trimming at V came to 6 bases and at J to 6 bases, leaving 4 bases not matched to a gene. Germline CDR1 and CDR2: LNHDA and SQIVND (reference sequence). The CDR3 sequence is 14 residues long. CDR3 in DNA: TGTGCCAGTAGCCCGGGACAGGGGGTTCAGCCCCAGCATTTT. Translating it yields CASSPGQGVQPQHF.

V and J are TRBV2 and TRBJ2-7, with 13 bases that match TRBD2. The CDR3 covers 14 residues. The junction had 4 bases not matched to a gene; V was cut back by 6 bases and J by 5 bases. CDR1 and CDR2 (germline): SNHLY, FYNNEI. The CDR3 region is CASSRTSGRDEQYF. The DNA of the CDR3 is TGTGCCAGCAGCCGGACTAGCGGGAGAGACGAGCAGTACTTC.

V is TRBV27 and J is TRBJ2-1; D is unclear. This CDR3 has 13 residues. Germline loops: CDR1 MNHEY, CDR2 SMNVEV (reference sequence). Trimming stripped 3 bases from V and 6 bases from J, with 9 bases between. For the CDR3, the DNA is TGTGCCAGCAGTTTGAGAGGCCGCAATGAGCAGTTCTTC. This translates into CASSLRGRNEQFF.

The sample holds a few counts of this clone. The rearrangement joins TRBV28 to TRBJ2-7; TRBD2 matches 14 bases. Germline V gene lookup returns CDR1 MDHEN and CDR2 SYDVKM. V shed 5 bases and J 7 bases; nucleotides not matched to a gene: 10. The CDR3 extends over 16 amino acids. The CDR3 loop reads CASSPRTSGRQREQYF. The CDR3 DNA sequence: TGTGCCAGCAGTCCTCGGACTAGCGGGAGGCAGCGGGAGCAGTACTTC.

The chain has TRBV6-5 and TRBJ2-7, with 7 bases matching TRBD2. Per germline, CDR1 MNHEY and CDR2 SVGAGI. This CDR3 contains 13 residues. V gave up 7 bases and J gave up 5 bases; unmatched junction bases: 8. CDR3 loop: CASKGRAHHEQYF. As DNA, the CDR3 is TGTGCCAGCAAGGGGAGGGCTCATCACGAGCAGTACTTC.